The 19 T cell receptor beta chains below come from one sample, sequenced in a study of T cells in Graves' hyperthyroidism and ophthalmopathy. TCR beta CDR3 regions were amplified from RNA. First-round RT-PCR targeting the TCR CDR3 was performed with the HTBI primer set. TCRdb itself ran the multiplex PCR reads through MiXCR, one entry per CDR3 protein. The data contain 250,000 to 350,000 distinct CDR3 sequences, over 15% of them singletons. The sequenced material came from blood. All receptors derive from a woman aged 55-70 years with Graves' ophthalmopathy.

This clonotype was seen at least ten times. The chain couples TRBV28 to TRBJ2-1; D is undetermined. This CDR3 region has 10 residues. Trimming took 3 bases from V and 7 from J, leaving 1 base between them. From germline, CDR1 is MDHEN and CDR2 SYDVKM. CDR3 protein: CASSLNEQFF. The CDR3 nucleotides are TGTGCCAGCAGTTTGAATGAGCAGTTCTTC.

This clonotype was picked up many times. CDR3 in amino acids: CASSPTGGISLNEQFF. The CDR3 nucleotides are TGTGCCAGCTCACCTACAGGGGGGATTAGTTTGAATGAGCAGTTCTTC. The chain joins TRBV18 to TRBJ2-1; TRBD1 matches at 8 bases. The CDR3 sequence is 16 residues long. The germline gives CDR1 KGHSH, CDR2 LQKENI. V shed 3 bases and J 7 bases; nucleotides not matched to a gene: 11.

This clonotype was found many times. The chain combines TRBV6-5 with TRBJ2-7; weak D call: TRBD2 (5 bases). The CDR3 spans 13 residues. Germline V CDR1 and CDR2: MNHEY, SVGAGI. V lost 0 bases to trimming and J lost 7 bases, with 10 bases between them. The chain's CDR3 is CASSYSMGVEQYF. For the CDR3, the DNA is TGTGCCAGCAGTTACTCGATGGGAGTGGAGCAGTACTTC.

This clonotype was detected ten times or more. The chain joins TRBV5-8 to TRBJ2-6; D not resolved. The V gene lost 1 base and the J gene lost 0 bases, with 8 bases spanning the gap. The germline V gene encodes CDR1 SGHTS and CDR2 YDEGEE. CDR3 length: 16 residues. CDR3 DNA: TGTGCCAGCAGCTTGCCTGGCGTCTCTGGGGCCAACGTCCTGACTTTC. Amino acids: CASSLPGVSGANVLTF.

This clonotype was counted ten times or more. The chain couples TRBV7-2 to TRBJ1-4; D call uncertain. Trimming stripped 0 bases from V and 3 bases from J, with 8 bases between. Per the germline V gene, CDR1 is SGHTA and CDR2 is FQGNSA. The CDR3 sequence is 15 residues long. The DNA of the CDR3 is TGTGCCAGCAGCTTAGCGGCCGGAGCTAATGAAAAACTGTTTTTT. Its protein product is CASSLAAGANEKLFF.

For this clonotype: A read error may explain this, as a much larger clone is one base away. This chain connects TRBV6-1 to TRBJ2-1; D ambiguous. Germline V CDR1 and CDR2: MNHNS, SASEGT. The V end was cut by 7 bases, the J end by 10 bases, with 14 bases between. CDR3 length equals 12 residues. The chain's CDR3 is CASNFGIYEQFF. CDR3 bases: TGTGCCAGCAACTTTGGGATCTACGAGCAGTTCTTC.

The sample holds a few counts of this clonotype. V and J are TRBV11-3 and TRBJ2-2; D unresolved. This CDR3 comprises 15 residues. The germline V and J ends were trimmed by 3 bases and 4 bases, with 12 bases remaining between them. Germline CDR1 and CDR2: SGHNT and YENEEA. For the CDR3, the DNA is TGTGCCAGCAGCTTCTCGTACAAGGGCACCGGGGAGCTGTTTTTT. The encoded protein is CASSFSYKGTGELFF.

This clonotype showed up many times. This chain connects TRBV5-1 to TRBJ1-4, with D unresolved. The CDR3 spans 16 residues. Germline V CDR1 and CDR2: SGHRS, YFSETQ. V lost 0 bases and J 7 bases, leaving 16 bases between the germline ends. The DNA of the CDR3 is TGCGCCAGCAGCTTGGGAGTCAGCGCAAACGCTGAAAAACTGTTTTTT. Its protein product is CASSLGVSANAEKLFF.

The sample holds a few counts of this clonotype. The chain recombines TRBV7-9 with TRBJ2-4; D is possibly TRBD2 (6 bases). Trimming removed 1 base from V and 8 bases from J, with 18 bases in between. The CDR3 totals 16 residues. CDR1 and CDR2 from the germline V gene are SEHNR and FQNEAQ (reference sequence). For the CDR3, the DNA is TGTGCCAGCAGCTTAGGTCCGGGACTGGAAAGAGACATTCAGTACTTC. It translates to CASSLGPGLERDIQYF.

This clonotype came up a few times. The chain recombines TRBV20-1 with TRBJ1-6, with D perhaps matching TRBD1 (6 bases). V lost 0 bases and J 0 bases, leaving 9 bases between the germline ends. CDR1 and CDR2 from the germline V gene are DFQATT and SNEGSKA (reference sequence). This CDR3 spans 16 amino acids. This CDR3 reads CSARDLRGSYNSPLHF. The CDR3 nucleotides are TGCAGTGCTAGAGATCTCAGGGGCTCCTATAATTCACCCCTCCACTTT.

This clonotype came up a few times. This chain connects TRBV9 to TRBJ2-7, with 8 bases aligning to TRBD2. The CDR3 is 16 amino acids. Germline CDR1 reads SGDLS; CDR2 reads YYNGEE. V lost 3 bases, J lost 1 base, and 9 bases stayed unmatched. In DNA form, the CDR3 reads TGTGCCAGCAGCGCTATCCCAGCGGGAGCGTCCTACGAGCAGTACTTC. Encoded protein: CASSAIPAGASYEQYF.

This clonotype was detected many times. The chain links TRBV11-2 to TRBJ1-1, with D perhaps TRBD1 (6 bases). V lost 5 bases and J 4 bases, leaving 14 bases between the germline ends. CDR1 and CDR2 (germline): SGHAT, FQNNGV. The CDR3 is made up of 14 amino acids. Written as DNA, the CDR3 is TGTGCCAGCAGCCCGGACAGATTGAGCACTGAAGCTTTCTTT. Amino acids: CASSPDRLSTEAFF.

The sample holds a few counts of this clonotype. This chain links TRBV15 with TRBJ1-2; a possible D gene is TRBD1 (6 bases). The V gene's germline CDR1 is LNHNV and CDR2 YYDKDF (reference sequence). This CDR3 contains 13 residues. Trimming took off 5 bases at V and 7 bases at J, with 14 bases between the two ends. For the CDR3, the DNA is TGTGCCACCAGCCCGGGGGCAGCCGCTGGCTACACCTTC. This translates into CATSPGAAAGYTF. The variable domain in full, with the rest retrieved from reference TRBV15 and TRBJ1-2, is DAMVIQNPRYQVTQFGKPVTLSCSQTLNHNVMYWYQQKSSQAPKLLFHYYDKDFNNEADTPDNFQSRRPNTSFCFLDIRSPGLGDTAMYLCATSPGAAAGYTFGSGTRLTVV.

This clonotype was counted many times. CDR3 DNA: TGTGCCAGCAGTTTTTTGGGGGGCAACGGTCAGCCCCAGCATTTT. As protein: CASSFLGGNGQPQHF. The chain couples TRBV12-3 or TRBV12-4 to TRBJ1-5; tentatively, D is TRBD1 (6 bases). The CDR3 loop spans 15 amino acids. Trimming took off 3 bases at V and 6 bases at J, with 15 bases between the two ends.

This clonotype was counted at least ten times. The rearrangement joins TRBV12-3 or TRBV12-4 to TRBJ2-7, with unresolved D. This CDR3 is built from 14 residues. The V end lost 1 base, the J end lost 5 bases, and 12 bases lay between the germline ends. The CDR3 sequence: CASSLVRRFDEQYF. The CDR3 DNA follows: TGTGCCAGCAGTTTAGTTCGGCGGTTCGACGAGCAGTACTTC.

The count of this clonotype is one. This may stem from a read error, because a much larger clone lies one nucleotide away. V usage is TRBV6-5 and J usage is TRBJ1-2; D unclear. The germline gives CDR1 MNHEY, CDR2 SVGAGI. The V and J ends lost 2 bases and 8 bases respectively, with 12 bases between them. This CDR3 comprises 13 residues. The CDR3 DNA sequence: TGTGCCAGCAGTTACGCGGGAAGCGGAGGCTACACCTTC. It encodes CASSYAGSGGYTF.

The sample holds many counts of this clonotype. The chain recombines TRBV30 with TRBJ1-6; D may be TRBD1 (6 bases). Germline values: CDR1 GTSNPN, CDR2 SVGIG (reference sequence). Trimming took 0 bases from V and 6 from J, leaving 12 bases between them. The CDR3 totals 15 residues. The CDR3 DNA is TGTGCCTGGAGTGTGGGGGCATCAGTTAATTCACCCCTCCACTTT. Amino acid sequence: CAWSVGASVNSPLHF.

The sample holds a few counts of this clonotype. The rearrangement uses TRBV7-9 and TRBJ2-6; D uncertain. The CDR3 covers 15 residues. V was pared by 5 bases and J by 1 base, with 9 bases between. CDR1 is SEHNR, CDR2 FQNEAQ, per germline (reference sequence). Here the CDR3 DNA reads TGTGCCAGCAGCATCACCTGGTCTGGGGCCAACGTCCTGACTTTC. It specifies CASSITWSGANVLTF.

The rearrangement joins TRBV6-1 to TRBJ1-1; D not certain. In germline, CDR1 is MNHNS, CDR2 SASEGT. Deletions cut 6 bases from V and 7 bases from J, with 15 bases between. This CDR3 region has 13 residues. The CDR3 coding sequence is TGTGCCAGCAGCCCAAACAGAGCCGGTGAAGCTTTCTTT. It specifies CASSPNRAGEAFF.